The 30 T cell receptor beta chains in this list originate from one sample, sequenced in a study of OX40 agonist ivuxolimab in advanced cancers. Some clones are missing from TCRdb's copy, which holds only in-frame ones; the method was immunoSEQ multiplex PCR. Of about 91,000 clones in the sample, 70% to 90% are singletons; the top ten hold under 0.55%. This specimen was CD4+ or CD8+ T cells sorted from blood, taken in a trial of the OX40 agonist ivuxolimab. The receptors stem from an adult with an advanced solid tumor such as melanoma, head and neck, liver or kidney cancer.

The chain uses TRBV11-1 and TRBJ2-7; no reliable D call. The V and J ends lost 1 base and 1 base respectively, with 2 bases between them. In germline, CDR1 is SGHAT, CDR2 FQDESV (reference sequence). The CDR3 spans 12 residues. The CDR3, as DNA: TGTGCCAGCAGCTTAGGGTCCTACGAGCAGTACTTC. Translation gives CASSLGSYEQYF.

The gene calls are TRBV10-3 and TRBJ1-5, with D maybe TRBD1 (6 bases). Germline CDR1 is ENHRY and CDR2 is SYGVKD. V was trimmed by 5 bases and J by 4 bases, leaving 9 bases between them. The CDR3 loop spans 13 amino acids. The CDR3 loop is CAISPGVNQPQHF. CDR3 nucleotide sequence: TGTGCCATCAGTCCAGGGGTAAATCAGCCCCAGCATTTT.

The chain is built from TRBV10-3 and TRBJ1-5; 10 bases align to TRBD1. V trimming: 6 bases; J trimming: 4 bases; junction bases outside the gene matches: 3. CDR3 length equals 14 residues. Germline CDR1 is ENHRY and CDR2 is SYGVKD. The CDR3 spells CAISLDRGNQPQHF. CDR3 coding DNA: TGTGCCATCAGCCTGGACAGGGGGAATCAGCCCCAGCATTTT.

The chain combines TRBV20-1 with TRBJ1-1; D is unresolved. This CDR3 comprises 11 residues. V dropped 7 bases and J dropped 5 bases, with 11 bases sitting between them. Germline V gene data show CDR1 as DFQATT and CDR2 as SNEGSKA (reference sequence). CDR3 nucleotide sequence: TGCAGTGGTGAGGCGGGGACTGAAGCTTTCTTT. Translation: CSGEAGTEAFF.

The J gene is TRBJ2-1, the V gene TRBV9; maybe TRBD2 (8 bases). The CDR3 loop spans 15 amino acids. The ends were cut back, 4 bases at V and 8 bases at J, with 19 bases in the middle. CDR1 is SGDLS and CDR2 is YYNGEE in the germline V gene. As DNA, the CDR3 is TGTGCCAGCAGCCTGCGGGGGGACAGAGTCGATGAGCAGTTCTTC. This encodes CASSLRGDRVDEQFF.

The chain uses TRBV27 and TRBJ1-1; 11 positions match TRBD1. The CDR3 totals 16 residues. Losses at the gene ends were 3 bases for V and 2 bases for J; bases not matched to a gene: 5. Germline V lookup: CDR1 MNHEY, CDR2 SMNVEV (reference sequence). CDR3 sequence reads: CASSFGTGGGNTEAFF. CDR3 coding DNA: TGTGCCAGCAGTTTCGGGACAGGGGGGGGAAACACTGAAGCTTTCTTT.

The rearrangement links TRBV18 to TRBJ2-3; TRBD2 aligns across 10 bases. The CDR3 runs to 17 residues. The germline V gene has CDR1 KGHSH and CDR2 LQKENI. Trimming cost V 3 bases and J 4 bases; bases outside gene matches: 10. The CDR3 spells CASSPIPGLASADTQYF. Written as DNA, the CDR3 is TGTGCCAGCTCACCCATCCCGGGACTAGCGTCGGCAGATACGCAGTATTTT.

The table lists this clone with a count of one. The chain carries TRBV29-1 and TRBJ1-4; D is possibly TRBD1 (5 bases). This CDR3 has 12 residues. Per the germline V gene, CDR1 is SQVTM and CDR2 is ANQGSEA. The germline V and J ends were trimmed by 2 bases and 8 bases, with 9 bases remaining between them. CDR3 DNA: TGCAGCGTTGAATCCCGGGGCGAAAAACTGTTTTTT. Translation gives CSVESRGEKLFF.

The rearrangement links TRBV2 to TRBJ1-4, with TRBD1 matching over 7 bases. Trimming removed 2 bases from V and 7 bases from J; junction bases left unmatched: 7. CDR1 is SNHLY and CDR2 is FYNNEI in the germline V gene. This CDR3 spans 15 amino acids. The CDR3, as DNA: TGTGCCAGCAGTGAATTTGTGCAGGGGGGTGAAAAACTGTTTTTT. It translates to CASSEFVQGGEKLFF.

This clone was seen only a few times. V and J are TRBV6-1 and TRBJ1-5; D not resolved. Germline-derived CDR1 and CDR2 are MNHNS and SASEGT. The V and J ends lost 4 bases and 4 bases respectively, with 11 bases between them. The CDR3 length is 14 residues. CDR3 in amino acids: CASSGIMENQPQHF. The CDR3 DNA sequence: TGTGCCAGCAGTGGCATTATGGAAAATCAGCCCCAGCATTTT.

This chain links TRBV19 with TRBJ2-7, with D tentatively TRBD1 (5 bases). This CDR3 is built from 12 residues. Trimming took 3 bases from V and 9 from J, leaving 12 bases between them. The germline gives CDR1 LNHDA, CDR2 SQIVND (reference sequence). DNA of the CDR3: TGTGCCAGTAGTATGATGGGGCAGGGGCAGTACTTC. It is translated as CASSMMGQGQYF.

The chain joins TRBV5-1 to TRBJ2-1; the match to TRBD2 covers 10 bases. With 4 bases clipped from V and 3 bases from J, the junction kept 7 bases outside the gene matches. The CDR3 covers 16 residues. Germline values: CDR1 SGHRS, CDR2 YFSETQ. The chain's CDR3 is CASSQQAGGIYNEQFF. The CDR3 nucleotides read TGCGCCAGCAGCCAACAAGCGGGGGGGATCTACAATGAGCAGTTCTTC.

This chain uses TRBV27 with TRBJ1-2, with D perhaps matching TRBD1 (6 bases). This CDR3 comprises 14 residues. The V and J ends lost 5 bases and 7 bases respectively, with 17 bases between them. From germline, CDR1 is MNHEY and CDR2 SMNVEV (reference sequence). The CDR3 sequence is CASSTSQGFGGYTF. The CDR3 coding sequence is TGTGCCAGCAGTACATCACAGGGTTTCGGTGGCTACACCTTC.

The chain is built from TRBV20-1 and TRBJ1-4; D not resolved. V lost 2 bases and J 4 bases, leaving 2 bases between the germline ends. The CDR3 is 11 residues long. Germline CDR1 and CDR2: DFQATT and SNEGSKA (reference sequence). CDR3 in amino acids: CSARNNEKLFF. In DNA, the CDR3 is TGCAGTGCTAGAAATAATGAAAAACTGTTTTTT.

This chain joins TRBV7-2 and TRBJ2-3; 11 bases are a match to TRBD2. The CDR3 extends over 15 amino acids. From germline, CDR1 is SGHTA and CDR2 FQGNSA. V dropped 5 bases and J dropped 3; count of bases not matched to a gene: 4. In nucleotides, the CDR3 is TGTGCCAGCAGCCTAACTAGCGGGGGAACAGATACGCAGTATTTT. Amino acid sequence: CASSLTSGGTDTQYF.

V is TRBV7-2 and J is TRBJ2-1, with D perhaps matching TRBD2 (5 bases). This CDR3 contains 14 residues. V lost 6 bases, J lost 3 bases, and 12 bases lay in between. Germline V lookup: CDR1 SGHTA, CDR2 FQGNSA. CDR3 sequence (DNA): TGTGCCAGCAGTCGTCTCGGACTCTACAATGAGCAGTTCTTC. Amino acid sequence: CASSRLGLYNEQFF.

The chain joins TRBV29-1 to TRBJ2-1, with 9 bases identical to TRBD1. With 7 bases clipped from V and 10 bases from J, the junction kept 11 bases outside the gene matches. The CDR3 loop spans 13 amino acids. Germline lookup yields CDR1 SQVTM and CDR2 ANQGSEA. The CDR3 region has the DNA TGCAGCGCCAGACCCGGGACAGGGAGAGAGCAGTTCTTC. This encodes CSARPGTGREQFF.

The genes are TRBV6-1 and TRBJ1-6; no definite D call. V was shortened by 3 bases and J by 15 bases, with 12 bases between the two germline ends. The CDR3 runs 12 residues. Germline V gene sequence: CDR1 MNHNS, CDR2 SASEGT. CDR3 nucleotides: TGTGCCAGCAGTGATCCGGGGTGGAACCTCCACTTT. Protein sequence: CASSDPGWNLHF.

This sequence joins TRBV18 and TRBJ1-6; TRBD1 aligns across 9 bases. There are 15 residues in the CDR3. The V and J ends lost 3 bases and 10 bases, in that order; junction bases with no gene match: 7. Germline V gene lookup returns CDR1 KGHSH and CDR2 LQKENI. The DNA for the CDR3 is TGTGCCAGCTCACCTTCGGGACAGGGAATCTCACCCCTCCACTTT. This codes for CASSPSGQGISPLHF.

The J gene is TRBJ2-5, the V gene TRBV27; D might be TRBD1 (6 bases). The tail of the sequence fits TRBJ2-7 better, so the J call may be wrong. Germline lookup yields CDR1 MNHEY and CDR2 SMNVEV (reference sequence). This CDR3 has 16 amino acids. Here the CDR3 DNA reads TGTGCCAGCAGTTTTGCCCTGAGGGGGATCTCCTACGAGCAGTACTTC. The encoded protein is CASSFALRGISYEQYF.

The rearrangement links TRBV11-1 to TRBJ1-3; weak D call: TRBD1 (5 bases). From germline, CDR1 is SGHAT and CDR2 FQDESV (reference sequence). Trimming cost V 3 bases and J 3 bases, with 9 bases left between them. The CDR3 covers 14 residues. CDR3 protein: CASSFDSYGNTIYF. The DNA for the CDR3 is TGTGCCAGCAGCTTTGACAGCTATGGAAACACCATATATTTT.

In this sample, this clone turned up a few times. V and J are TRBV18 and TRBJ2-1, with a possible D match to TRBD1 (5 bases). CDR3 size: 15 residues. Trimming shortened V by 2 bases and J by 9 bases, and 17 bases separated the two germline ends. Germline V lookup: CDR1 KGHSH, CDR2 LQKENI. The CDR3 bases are TGTGCCAGCTCACCAATGGGGCAGGATAAGGGTGAGCAGTTCTTC. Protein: CASSPMGQDKGEQFF.

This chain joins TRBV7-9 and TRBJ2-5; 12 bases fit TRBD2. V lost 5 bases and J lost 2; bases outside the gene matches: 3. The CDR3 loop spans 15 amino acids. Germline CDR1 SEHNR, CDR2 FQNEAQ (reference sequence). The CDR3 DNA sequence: TGTGCCAGCAGCCCACTAGCGGGGGGTCAAGAGACCCAGTACTTC. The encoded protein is CASSPLAGGQETQYF. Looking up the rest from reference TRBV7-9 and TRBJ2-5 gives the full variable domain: DTGVSQNPRHKITKRGQNVTFRCDPISEHNRLYWYRQTLGQGPEFLTYFQNEAQLEKSRLLSDRFSAERPKGSFSTLEIQRTEQGDSAMYLCASSPLAGGQETQYFGPGTRLLVL.

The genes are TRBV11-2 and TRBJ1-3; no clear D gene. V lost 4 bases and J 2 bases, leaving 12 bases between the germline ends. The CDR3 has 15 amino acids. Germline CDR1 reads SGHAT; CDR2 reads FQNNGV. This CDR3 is CASSWLKGTGNTIYF. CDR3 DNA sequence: TGTGCCAGCAGCTGGTTGAAGGGAACTGGAAACACCATATATTTT.

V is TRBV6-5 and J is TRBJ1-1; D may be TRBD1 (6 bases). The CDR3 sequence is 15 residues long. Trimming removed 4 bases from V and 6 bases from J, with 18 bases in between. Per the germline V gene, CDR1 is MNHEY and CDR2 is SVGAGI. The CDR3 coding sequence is TGTGCCAGCAGTTTCGACTCCAGGGGTTCGTCTGAAGCTTTCTTT. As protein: CASSFDSRGSSEAFF.

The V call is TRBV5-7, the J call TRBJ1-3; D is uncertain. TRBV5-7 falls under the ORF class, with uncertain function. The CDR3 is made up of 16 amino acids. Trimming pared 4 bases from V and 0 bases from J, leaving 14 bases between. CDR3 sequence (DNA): TGTGCCAGCAGCCTTCCCCGGAGTATCTCTGGAAACACCATATATTTT. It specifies CASSLPRSISGNTIYF.

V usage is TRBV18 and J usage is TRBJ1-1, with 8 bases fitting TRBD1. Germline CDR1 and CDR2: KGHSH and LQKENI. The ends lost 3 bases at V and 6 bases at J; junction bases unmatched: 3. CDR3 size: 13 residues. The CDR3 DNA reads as TGTGCCAGCTCACCTGACAGGGGATCTGAAGCTTTCTTT. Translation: CASSPDRGSEAFF. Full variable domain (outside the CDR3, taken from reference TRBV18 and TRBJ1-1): NAGVMQNPRHLVRRRGQEARLRCSPMKGHSHVYWYRQLPEEGLKFMVYLQKENIIDESGMPKERFSAEFPKEGPSILRIQQVVRGDSAAYFCASSPDRGSEAFFGQGTRLTVV.

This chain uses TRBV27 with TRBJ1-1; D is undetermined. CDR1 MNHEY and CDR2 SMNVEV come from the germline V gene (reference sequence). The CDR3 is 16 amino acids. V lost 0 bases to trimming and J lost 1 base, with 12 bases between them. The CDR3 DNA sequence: TGTGCCAGCAGTTTATCCCCCGAAACAGAGAACACTGAAGCTTTCTTT. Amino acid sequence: CASSLSPETENTEAFF.

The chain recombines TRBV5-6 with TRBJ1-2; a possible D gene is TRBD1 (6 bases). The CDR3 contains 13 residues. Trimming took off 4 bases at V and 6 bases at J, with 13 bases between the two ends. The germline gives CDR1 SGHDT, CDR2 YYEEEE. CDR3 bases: TGTGCCAGCAGCGTTGGGACAACGGATGGCTACACCTTC. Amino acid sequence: CASSVGTTDGYTF.

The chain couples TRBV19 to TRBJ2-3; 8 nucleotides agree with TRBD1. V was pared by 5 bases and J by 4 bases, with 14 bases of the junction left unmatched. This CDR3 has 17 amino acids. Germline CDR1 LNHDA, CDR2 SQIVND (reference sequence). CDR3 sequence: CASSPRRTGFLADTQYF. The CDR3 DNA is TGTGCCAGTAGTCCACGCCGGACAGGGTTTTTGGCAGATACGCAGTATTTT.